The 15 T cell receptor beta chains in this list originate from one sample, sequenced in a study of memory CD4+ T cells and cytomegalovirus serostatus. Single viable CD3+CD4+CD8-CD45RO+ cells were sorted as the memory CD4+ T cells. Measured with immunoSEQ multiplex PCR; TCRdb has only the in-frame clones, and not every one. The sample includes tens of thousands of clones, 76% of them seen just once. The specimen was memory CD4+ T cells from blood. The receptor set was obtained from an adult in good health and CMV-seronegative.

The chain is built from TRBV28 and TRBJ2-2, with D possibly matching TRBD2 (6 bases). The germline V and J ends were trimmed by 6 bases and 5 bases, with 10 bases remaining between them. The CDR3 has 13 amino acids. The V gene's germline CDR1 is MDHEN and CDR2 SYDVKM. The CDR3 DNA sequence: TGTGCCAGCAGCTCACTAGCTACCGGGGAGCTGTTTTTT. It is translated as CASSSLATGELFF.

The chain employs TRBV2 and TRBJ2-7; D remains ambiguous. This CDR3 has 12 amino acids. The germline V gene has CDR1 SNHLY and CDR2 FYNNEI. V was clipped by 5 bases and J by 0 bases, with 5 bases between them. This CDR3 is CASSYTSYEQYF. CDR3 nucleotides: TGTGCCAGCAGTTACACCTCCTACGAGCAGTACTTC.

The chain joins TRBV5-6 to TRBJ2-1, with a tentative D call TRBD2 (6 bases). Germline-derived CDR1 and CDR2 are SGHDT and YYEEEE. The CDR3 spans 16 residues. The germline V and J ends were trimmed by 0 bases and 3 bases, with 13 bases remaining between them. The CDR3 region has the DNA TGTGCCAGCAGCTTGGGGTCCGGGAGAGGCTACAATGAGCAGTTCTTC. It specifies CASSLGSGRGYNEQFF.

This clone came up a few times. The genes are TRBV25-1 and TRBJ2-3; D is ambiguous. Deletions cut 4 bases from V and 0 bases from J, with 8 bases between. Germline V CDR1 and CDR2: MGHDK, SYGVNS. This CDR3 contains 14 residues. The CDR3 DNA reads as TGTGCCAGCAGTGCCGTTCTTAGCACAGATACGCAGTATTTT. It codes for CASSAVLSTDTQYF.

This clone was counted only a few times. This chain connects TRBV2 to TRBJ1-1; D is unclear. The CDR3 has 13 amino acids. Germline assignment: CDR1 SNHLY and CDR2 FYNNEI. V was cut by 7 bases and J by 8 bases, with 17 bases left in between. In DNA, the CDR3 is TGTGCCAGCAACCTCTTAGGACGTGGAGAAGCTTTCTTT. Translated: CASNLLGRGEAFF.

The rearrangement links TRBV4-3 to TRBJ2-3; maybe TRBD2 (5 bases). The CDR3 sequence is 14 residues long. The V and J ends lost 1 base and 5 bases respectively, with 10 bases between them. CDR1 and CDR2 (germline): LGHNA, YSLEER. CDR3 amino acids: CASSQAGRGDTQYF. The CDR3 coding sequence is TGCGCCAGCAGCCAAGCGGGAAGAGGAGATACGCAGTATTTT.

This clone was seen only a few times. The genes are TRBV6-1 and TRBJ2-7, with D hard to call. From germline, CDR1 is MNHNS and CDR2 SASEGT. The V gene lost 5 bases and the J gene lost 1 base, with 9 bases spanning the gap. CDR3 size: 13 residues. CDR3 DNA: TGTGCCAGCAGTCCCCGGGTATCCTACGAGCAGTACTTC. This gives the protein CASSPRVSYEQYF.

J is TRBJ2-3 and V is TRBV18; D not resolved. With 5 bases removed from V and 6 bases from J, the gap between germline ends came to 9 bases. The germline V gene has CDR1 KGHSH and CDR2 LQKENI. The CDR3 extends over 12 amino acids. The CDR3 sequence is CASSATPDTQYF. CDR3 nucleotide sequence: TGTGCCAGCTCAGCAACGCCGGATACGCAGTATTTT.

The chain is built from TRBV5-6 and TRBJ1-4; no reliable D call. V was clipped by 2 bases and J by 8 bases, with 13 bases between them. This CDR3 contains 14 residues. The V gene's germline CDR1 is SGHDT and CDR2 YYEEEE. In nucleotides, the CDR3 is TGTGCCAGCAGCTTAGAACCATTCGGAGAAAAACTGTTTTTT. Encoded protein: CASSLEPFGEKLFF.

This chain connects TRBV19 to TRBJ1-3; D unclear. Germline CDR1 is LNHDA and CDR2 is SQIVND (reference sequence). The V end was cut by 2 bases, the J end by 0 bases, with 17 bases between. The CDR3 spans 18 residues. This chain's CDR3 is CASSISPGDFGSGNTIYF. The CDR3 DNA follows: TGTGCCAGTAGTATATCCCCTGGAGACTTTGGCTCTGGAAACACCATATATTTT.

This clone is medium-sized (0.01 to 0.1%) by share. The CDR3 DNA sequence: TGTGCCAGCAGCTTAGAGGACGCGACCCGGGGCCGGGCTTTCTTT. Amino acids: CASSLEDATRGRAFF. This sequence joins TRBV7-2 and TRBJ1-1; TRBD1 might be the D (5 bases). This CDR3 has 15 amino acids. The germline gives CDR1 SGHTA, CDR2 FQGNSA. Deletions cut 1 base from V and 11 bases from J, with 20 bases between.

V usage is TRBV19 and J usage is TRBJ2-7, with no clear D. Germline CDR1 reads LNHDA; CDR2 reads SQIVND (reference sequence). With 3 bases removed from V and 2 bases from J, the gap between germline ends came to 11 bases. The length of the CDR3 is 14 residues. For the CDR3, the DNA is TGTGCCAGTAGTATGCGGAACAGCCCCTACGAGCAGTACTTC. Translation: CASSMRNSPYEQYF.

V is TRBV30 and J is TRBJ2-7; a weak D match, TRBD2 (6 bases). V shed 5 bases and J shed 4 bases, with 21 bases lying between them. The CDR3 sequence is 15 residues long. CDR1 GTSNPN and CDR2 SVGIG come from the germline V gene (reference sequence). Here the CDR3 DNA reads TGTGCCTGGGGCCCTGACTCATCCGGGGGATACGAGCAGTACTTC. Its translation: CAWGPDSSGGYEQYF.

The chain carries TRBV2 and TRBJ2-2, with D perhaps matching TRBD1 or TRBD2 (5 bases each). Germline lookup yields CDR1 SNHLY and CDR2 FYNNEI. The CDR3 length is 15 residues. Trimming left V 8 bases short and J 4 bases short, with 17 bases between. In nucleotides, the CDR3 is TGTGCCAGCGTGTTATCAGGGACCTCCACCGGGGAGCTGTTTTTT. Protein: CASVLSGTSTGELFF. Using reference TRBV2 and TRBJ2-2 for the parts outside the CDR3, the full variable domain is EPEVTQTPSHQVTQMGQEVILRCVPISNHLYFYWYRQILGQKVEFLVSFYNNEISEKSEIFDDQFSVERPDGSNFTLKIRSTKLEDSAMYFCASVLSGTSTGELFFGEGSRLTVL.

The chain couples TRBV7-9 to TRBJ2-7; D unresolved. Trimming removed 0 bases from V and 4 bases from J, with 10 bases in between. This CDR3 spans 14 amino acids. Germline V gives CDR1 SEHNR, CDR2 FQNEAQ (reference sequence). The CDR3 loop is CASSLAASSYEQYF. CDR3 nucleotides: TGTGCCAGCAGCTTAGCGGCTAGTTCATACGAGCAGTACTTC.